This T cell receptor beta chain is drawn from a study of shared clonotypes between healthy human individuals. Points on this clone: What it binds is not known.

The CDR3 length is 15 residues. The germline V and J ends were trimmed by 4 bases and 1 base, with 12 bases remaining between them. Germline-derived CDR1 and CDR2 are SGHRS and YFSETQ. Using immunoSEQ multiplex PCR, the repertoire was profiled, and TCRdb retains in-frame clones only, with some absent. The data show more than 2,000,000 clones, around nine tenths seen once. General observations from the study: Generation probabilities of non-shared clonotypes were lower (relative to those shared by all four donors). Memory subsets generally showed lower estimated richness than naive subsets.

The receptor comes from a man aged 18-30 years in good health. The specimen sequenced was naive CD4+ T cells sorted from blood. This sample's subset: CD45RA+ positively selected. This chain links TRBV5-1 with TRBJ2-1; D ambiguous. DNA for the CDR3: TGCGCCAGCAGCGCGGACGGACCTTCCTACAATGAGCAGTTCTTC. It yields the protein CASSADGPSYNEQFF.